Below, 23 T cell receptor beta chains from the same sample are listed, as sequenced in a study of cytomegalovirus exposure and HLA in healthy donors. The PCR contained 60 Vbeta and 13 Jbeta primers. Some clones are missing from TCRdb's copy, which holds only in-frame ones; the method was immunoSEQ multiplex PCR. This sample carries 100,000 to 150,000 clones, 83% of them seen once, and the ten largest clones take more than 3.5%. The sequencing input was PBMCs. These receptors were obtained from a woman aged 40 to 50 in good health and CMV-seropositive.

The chain employs TRBV5-1 and TRBJ1-1, with D unclear. This CDR3 has 15 amino acids. Germline V gene lookup returns CDR1 SGHRS and CDR2 YFSETQ. Trimming cost V 0 bases and J 2 bases, with 11 bases left between them. CDR3 nucleotide sequence: TGCGCCAGCAGCTTGGATAGTCGGGTAAACACTGAAGCTTTCTTT. This translates into CASSLDSRVNTEAFF. The full variable domain, with the rest looked up from reference TRBV5-1 and TRBJ1-1, is KAGVTQTPRYLIKTRGQQVTLSCSPISGHRSVSWYQQTPGQGLQFLFEYFSETQRNKGNFPGRFSGRQFSNSRSEMNVSTLELGDSALYLCASSLDSRVNTEAFFGQGTRLTVV.

CDR3 sequence reads: CASSPSRTGYYGYTF. CDR3 coding DNA: TGCGCCAGCAGTCCCAGTAGGACAGGGTACTATGGCTACACCTTC. The V gene is TRBV10-1, the J gene TRBJ1-2; 8 bases map to TRBD1. CDR1 is WNHNN and CDR2 is SYGVQD in the germline V gene (reference sequence). Trimming removed 5 bases from V and 3 bases from J; junction bases left unmatched: 8. CDR3 length equals 15 residues.

The chain has TRBV7-9 and TRBJ2-4; TRBD2 matches at 13 bases. Germline V lookup: CDR1 SEHNR, CDR2 FQNEAQ (reference sequence). V shed 3 bases, J shed 5 bases, and the junction held 4 bases outside the gene matches. CDR3 length: 16 residues. The DNA of the CDR3 is TGTGCCAGCAGCTTTACTAGCGGGAGGGCCGAAAACATTCAGTACTTC. It codes for CASSFTSGRAENIQYF.

The rearrangement links TRBV11-3 to TRBJ2-7; 8 nucleotides align to TRBD2. The CDR3 totals 14 residues. Unmatched junction bases numbered 9, after V lost 4 bases and J lost 7 bases. CDR1 is SGHNT, CDR2 YENEEA, per germline. The chain's CDR3 is CASSYSGTSGEQYF. The CDR3 bases are TGTGCCAGCAGCTACTCCGGGACTAGTGGGGAGCAGTACTTC.

The rearrangement uses TRBV2 and TRBJ2-5, with 11 bases identical to TRBD2. Trimming cost V 9 bases and J 5 bases; bases outside gene matches: 5. The CDR3 has 13 residues. Germline CDR1 and CDR2: SNHLY and FYNNEI. CDR3 sequence (DNA): TGTGCCAGATCTAGCGGGAGGAGGGAGACCCAGTACTTC. It encodes CARSSGRRETQYF.

This chain joins TRBV11-2 and TRBJ2-1; the D gene is possibly TRBD2 (5 bases). The germline CDR1 and CDR2 sequences are SGHAT and FQNNGV. The V end lost 5 bases, the J end lost 0 bases, and 20 bases lay between the germline ends. The CDR3 is made up of 18 amino acids. The DNA of the CDR3 is TGTGCCAGCAGCCCTTCATTTTCGTGGGAGAGCTCCTACAATGAGCAGTTCTTC. This codes for CASSPSFSWESSYNEQFF.

The rearrangement links TRBV6-1 to TRBJ1-3; D is ambiguous. CDR1 MNHNS and CDR2 SASEGT come from the germline V gene. Trimming stripped 2 bases from V and 3 bases from J, with 5 bases between. This CDR3 comprises 13 residues. As DNA, the CDR3 is TGTGCCAGCAGTGAAAGGAGTGGAAACACCATATATTTT. Translating gives CASSERSGNTIYF.

This clone was seen a few times. The chain recombines TRBV10-2 with TRBJ1-5; the match to TRBD1 covers 11 bases. This CDR3 has 15 residues. With V trimmed by 4 bases and J by 5 bases, 4 bases remained unmatched. CDR1 and CDR2 from the germline V gene are WSHSY and SAAADI. This chain's CDR3 is CASSAGTGGHQPQHF. In nucleotides, the CDR3 is TGCGCCAGCAGTGCCGGGACAGGGGGTCATCAGCCCCAGCATTTT.

The chain is built from TRBV27 and TRBJ1-2; D unresolved. The germline gives CDR1 MNHEY, CDR2 SMNVEV (reference sequence). Trimming stripped 1 base from V and 1 base from J, with 10 bases between. The CDR3 spans 15 residues. In nucleotides, the CDR3 is TGTGCCAGCAGTTTATTTATCGGTGATAACTATGGCTACACCTTC. This sequence encodes CASSLFIGDNYGYTF.

This clone was found once. The chain couples TRBV12-5 to TRBJ1-1; 9 bases line up with TRBD1. The CDR3 is 14 residues long. Losses at the gene ends were 4 bases for V and 8 bases for J; bases not matched to a gene: 8. The germline V gene encodes CDR1 LGHNT and CDR2 FRNRAP. CDR3 nucleotide sequence: TGTGCTAGTGGTTCCGGGACAGGGTTTTGGGAAGCTTTCTTT. Its translation: CASGSGTGFWEAFF.

This clone has more than one count but fewer than ten. J is TRBJ1-1 and V is TRBV30, with D unclear. This CDR3 is 14 amino acids long. V shed 1 base and J shed 5 bases, with 14 bases lying between them. CDR1 GTSNPN and CDR2 SVGIG come from the germline V gene (reference sequence). The CDR3: CAWSGSGKHTEAFF. CDR3 nucleotides: TGTGCCTGGAGTGGCTCGGGGAAACATACTGAAGCTTTCTTT.

This chain uses TRBV5-6 with TRBJ2-2, with D perhaps TRBD1 (6 bases). CDR1 and CDR2 from the germline V gene are SGHDT and YYEEEE. This CDR3 has 15 amino acids. Deletions cut 3 bases from V and 6 bases from J, with 15 bases between. CDR3 loop: CASSSEQGWAGELFF. The CDR3 DNA sequence: TGTGCCAGCAGCTCTGAGCAGGGGTGGGCCGGGGAGCTGTTTTTT.

This clone was counted only a few times. V is TRBV29-1 and J is TRBJ1-1; a weak D match, TRBD1 (5 bases). The CDR3 sequence is 14 residues long. V was clipped by 7 bases and J by 9 bases, with 24 bases between them. Germline V gives CDR1 SQVTM, CDR2 ANQGSEA. The CDR3 reads CSGLRPGGDGKAFF. In DNA form, the CDR3 reads TGCAGCGGCCTAAGACCCGGAGGGGATGGAAAAGCTTTCTTT.

CDR3 loop: CASRITGSSGNTIYF. CDR3 nucleotide sequence: TGTGCCAGCAGAATTACAGGGAGCTCTGGAAACACCATATATTTT. This chain links TRBV27 with TRBJ1-3, with a tentative D call TRBD1 (6 bases). V dropped 6 bases and J dropped 0 bases, with 12 bases sitting between them. Germline V gene data show CDR1 as MNHEY and CDR2 as SMNVEV (reference sequence). The CDR3 has 15 residues.

The rearrangement joins TRBV9 to TRBJ1-1; tentatively, D is TRBD1 (5 bases). V was cut by 0 bases and J by 1 base, with 10 bases left in between. The germline V gene has CDR1 SGDLS and CDR2 YYNGEE. This CDR3 has 15 residues. The DNA of the CDR3 is TGTGCCAGCAGCGTAGGGGAGGGGTCGAACACTGAAGCTTTCTTT. It is translated as CASSVGEGSNTEAFF. Using reference TRBV9 and TRBJ1-1 for the parts outside the CDR3, the full variable domain is DSGVTQTPKHLITATGQRVTLRCSPRSGDLSVYWYQQSLDQGLQFLIQYYNGEERAKGNILERFSAQQFPDLHSELNLSSLELGDSALYFCASSVGEGSNTEAFFGQGTRLTVV.

The chain uses TRBV27 and TRBJ1-4; D might be TRBD1 (5 bases). V was pared by 3 bases and J by 4 bases, with 12 bases between. This CDR3 is built from 15 residues. Germline V gives CDR1 MNHEY, CDR2 SMNVEV (reference sequence). As DNA, the CDR3 is TGTGCCAGCAGTTTTGGGGCAACCTTTAATGAAAAACTGTTTTTT. Protein product: CASSFGATFNEKLFF.

The chain carries TRBV6-1 and TRBJ2-5; the match to TRBD2 covers 8 bases. CDR1 is MNHNS and CDR2 is SASEGT in the germline V gene. The V gene end was trimmed by 4 bases and the J gene end by 3 bases; junction bases not matched to a gene: 16. This CDR3 is built from 18 residues. CDR3 in DNA: TGTGCCAGCAGTGTAAACCCGGGACTAGTGATACTCGAAGAGACCCAGTACTTC. Its protein is CASSVNPGLVILEETQYF.

CDR3 sequence reads: CASSRGYEQYF. For the CDR3, the DNA is TGTGCCAGCAGCCGAGGATACGAGCAGTACTTC. The gene calls are TRBV5-5 and TRBJ2-5; no clear D. The assigned J gene may be wrong: the sequence end matches TRBJ2-7 better. CDR1 SGHKS and CDR2 YYEKEE come from the germline V gene (reference sequence). The CDR3 sequence is 11 residues long.

This rearrangement joins TRBV18 to TRBJ2-7; TRBD2 aligns across 13 bases. J gave up 0 bases and V 3 bases, and 2 bases lay outside the gene matches. The CDR3 consists of 16 residues. Germline V lookup: CDR1 KGHSH, CDR2 LQKENI. The DNA of the CDR3 is TGTGCCAGCTCACCTAGGACTAGCGGGAGCTCCTACGAGCAGTACTTC. Translation gives CASSPRTSGSSYEQYF.

This clone showed up just once. The rearrangement joins TRBV4-2 to TRBJ2-7; weak D call: TRBD1 (6 bases). Germline lookup yields CDR1 LGHNA and CDR2 YNFKEQ. The V end was cut by 0 bases, the J end by 5 bases, with 11 bases between. This CDR3 is 14 amino acids long. In DNA, the CDR3 is TGTGCCAGCAGCCAAGATCCGGACAGTAACGAGCAGTACTTC. It specifies CASSQDPDSNEQYF.

V and J are TRBV27 and TRBJ2-3, with 9 bases aligning to TRBD1. Trimming took 5 bases from V and 3 from J; bases not matched to a gene: 6. The CDR3 is made up of 15 amino acids. CDR1 and CDR2 from the germline V gene are MNHEY and SMNVEV (reference sequence). CDR3 sequence reads: CASSPRDRATDTQYF. In DNA, the CDR3 is TGTGCCAGCAGTCCCCGGGACAGGGCAACAGATACGCAGTATTTT.

CDR3 coding DNA: TGTGCCAGCAGTATAGGGACTAATCCCCATGAGCAGTTCTTC. It specifies CASSIGTNPHEQFF. This chain joins TRBV27 and TRBJ2-1; 7 bases map to TRBD2. Trimming at V came to 5 bases and at J to 8 bases, leaving 9 bases not matched to a gene. Germline V CDR1 and CDR2: MNHEY, SMNVEV (reference sequence). The CDR3 runs to 14 residues.

This rearrangement joins TRBV6-1 to TRBJ2-5; 7 bases are a match to TRBD2. The germline gives CDR1 MNHNS, CDR2 SASEGT. The CDR3 is made up of 14 amino acids. V dropped 2 bases and J dropped 9; count of bases not matched to a gene: 9. CDR3 DNA sequence: TGTGCCAGCAGTGAACAAGGTGGGAGGGAGGCCCAGTACTTC. It specifies CASSEQGGREAQYF.